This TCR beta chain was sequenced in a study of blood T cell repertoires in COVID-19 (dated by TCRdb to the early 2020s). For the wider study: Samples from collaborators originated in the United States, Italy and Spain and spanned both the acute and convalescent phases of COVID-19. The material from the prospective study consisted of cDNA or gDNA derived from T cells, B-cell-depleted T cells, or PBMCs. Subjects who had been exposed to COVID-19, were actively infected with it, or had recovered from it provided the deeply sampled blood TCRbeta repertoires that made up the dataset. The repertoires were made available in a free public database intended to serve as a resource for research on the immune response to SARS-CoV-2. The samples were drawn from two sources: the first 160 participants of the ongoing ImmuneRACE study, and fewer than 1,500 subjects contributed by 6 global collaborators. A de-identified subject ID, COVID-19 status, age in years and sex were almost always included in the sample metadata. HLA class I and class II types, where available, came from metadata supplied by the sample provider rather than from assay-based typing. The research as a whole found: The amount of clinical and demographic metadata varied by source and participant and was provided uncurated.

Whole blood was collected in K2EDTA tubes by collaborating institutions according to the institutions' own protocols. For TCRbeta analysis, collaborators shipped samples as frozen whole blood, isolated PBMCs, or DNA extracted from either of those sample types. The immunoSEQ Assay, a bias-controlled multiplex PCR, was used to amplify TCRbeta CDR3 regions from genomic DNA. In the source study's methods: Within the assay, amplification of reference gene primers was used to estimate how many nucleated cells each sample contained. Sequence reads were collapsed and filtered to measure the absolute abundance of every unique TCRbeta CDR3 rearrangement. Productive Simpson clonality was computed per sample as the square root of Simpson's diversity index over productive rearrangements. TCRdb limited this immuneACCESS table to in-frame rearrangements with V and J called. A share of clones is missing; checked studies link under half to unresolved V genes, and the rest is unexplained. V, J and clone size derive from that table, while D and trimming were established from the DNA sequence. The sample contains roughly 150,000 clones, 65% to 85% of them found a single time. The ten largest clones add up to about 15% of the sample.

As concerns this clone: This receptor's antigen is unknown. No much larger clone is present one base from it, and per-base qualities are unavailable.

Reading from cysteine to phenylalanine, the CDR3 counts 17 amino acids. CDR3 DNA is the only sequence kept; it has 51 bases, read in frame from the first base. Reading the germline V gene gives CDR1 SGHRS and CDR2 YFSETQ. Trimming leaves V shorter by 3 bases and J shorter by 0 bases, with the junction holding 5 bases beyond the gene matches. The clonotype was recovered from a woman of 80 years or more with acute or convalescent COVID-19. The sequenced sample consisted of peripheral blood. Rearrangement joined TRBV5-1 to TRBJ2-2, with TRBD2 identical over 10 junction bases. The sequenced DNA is TGCGCCAGCAGCTGGGCTAGCGGGGGTCCGAACACCGGGGAGCTGTTTTTT. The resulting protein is CASSWASGGPNTGELFF.